The 5 T cell receptor beta chains in this list originate from one sample, sequenced in a study of human T cells and chemical hapten exposure. Stated time point: patch test 1, 2 weeks after DPC sensitization. Treatment defined: therapeutic diphenylcyclopropenone sensitization with weekly scalp DPC. TCRdb reprocessed the RACE reads via MiXCR and lists one record per CDR3 protein. The sample yields 350,000 or so distinct CDR3 sequences, around 7% seen once. The sequencing here drew on whole blood, taken in connection with sensitization to the hapten diphenylcyclopropenone (DPC). These receptor sequences come from a woman aged 18-35 years with alopecia areata. Some clones in this sample may be carry-over from other donors' samples.

This clonotype was counted between two and nine times. The chain joins TRBV18 to TRBJ2-1, with TRBD2 matching 9 bases. This CDR3 spans 15 amino acids. V lost 3 bases, J lost 9 bases, and 9 bases stayed unmatched. Germline loops: CDR1 KGHSH, CDR2 LQKENI. The CDR3 spells CASSPSVAGVSEQFF. CDR3 bases: TGTGCCAGCTCACCGTCGGTAGCGGGGGTGAGTGAGCAGTTCTTC. Supplemented by reference TRBV18 and TRBJ2-1, the full variable domain reads NAGVMQNPRHLVRRRGQEARLRCSPMKGHSHVYWYRQLPEEGLKFMVYLQKENIIDESGMPKERFSAEFPKEGPSILRIQQVVRGDSAAYFCASSPSVAGVSEQFFGPGTRLTVL.

The rearrangement links TRBV7-8 to TRBJ1-1; TRBD1 matches at 7 bases. Germline V gene data show CDR1 as SGHVS and CDR2 as FQNEAQ. There are 15 residues in the CDR3. V trimming: 5 bases; J trimming: 3 bases; junction bases outside the gene matches: 9. The CDR3 coding sequence is TGTGCCAGCAGCCTCCAGGGGGGCAGTCACACTGAAGCTTTCTTT. Residues: CASSLQGGSHTEAFF.

This clonotype occurred many times. The chain has TRBV5-5 and TRBJ1-5, with 7 positions matching TRBD1. The CDR3 totals 14 residues. Germline V gives CDR1 SGHKS, CDR2 YYEKEE (reference sequence). J lost 7 bases, V lost 0 bases, and 4 bases had no gene match. The CDR3 is CASSLGQGYQPQHF. Written as DNA, the CDR3 is TGTGCCAGCAGCTTGGGACAGGGCTACCAGCCCCAGCATTTT.

In its sample, this clonotype was seen a few times. The J gene is TRBJ1-1, the V gene TRBV6-5; D is uncertain. The V end was cut by 8 bases, the J end by 9 bases, with 7 bases between. This CDR3 spans 9 amino acids. In germline, CDR1 is MNHEY, CDR2 SVGAGI. CDR3 amino acids: CASGYQAFF. The CDR3 DNA reads TGTGCCAGCGGATACCAAGCTTTCTTT.

This clonotype was seen ten or more times. The chain couples TRBV12-3 or TRBV12-4 to TRBJ1-4; 7 bases are a match to TRBD1. The CDR3 runs to 16 residues. V trimming: 4 bases; J trimming: 0 bases; junction bases outside the gene matches: 5. The CDR3 protein is CASSSGGTATNEKLFF. CDR3 DNA sequence: TGTGCCAGCAGTTCAGGGGGGACCGCAACTAATGAAAAACTGTTTTTT.